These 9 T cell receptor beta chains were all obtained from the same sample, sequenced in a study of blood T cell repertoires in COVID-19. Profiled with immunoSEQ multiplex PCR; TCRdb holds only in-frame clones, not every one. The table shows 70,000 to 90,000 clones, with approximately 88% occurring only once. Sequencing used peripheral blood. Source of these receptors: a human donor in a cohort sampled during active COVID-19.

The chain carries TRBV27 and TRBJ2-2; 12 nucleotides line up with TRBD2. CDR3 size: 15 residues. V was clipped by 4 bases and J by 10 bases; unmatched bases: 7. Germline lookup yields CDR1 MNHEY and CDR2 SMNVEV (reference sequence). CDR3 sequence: CASSSLLAGGEELFF. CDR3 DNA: TGTGCCAGCAGTTCTCTACTAGCGGGAGGCGAGGAGCTGTTTTTT.

In nucleotides, the CDR3 is TGTGCCAGCAGCACACAGGGGCCGAGCTCCTACAATGAGCAGTTCTTC. Residues: CASSTQGPSSYNEQFF. V usage is TRBV11-3 and J usage is TRBJ2-1; TRBD1 matches 7 bases. Trimming at V came to 5 bases and at J to 0 bases, leaving 7 bases not matched to a gene. CDR1 and CDR2 (germline): SGHNT, YENEEA. The CDR3 is 16 residues long.

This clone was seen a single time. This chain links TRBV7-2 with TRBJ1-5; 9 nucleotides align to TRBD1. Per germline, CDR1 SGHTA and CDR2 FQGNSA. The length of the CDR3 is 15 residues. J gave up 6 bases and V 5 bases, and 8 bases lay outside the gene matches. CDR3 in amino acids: CASSINRGLSQPQHF. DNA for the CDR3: TGTGCCAGCAGCATCAACAGGGGGCTGAGTCAGCCCCAGCATTTT. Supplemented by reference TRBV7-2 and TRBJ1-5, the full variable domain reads GAGVSQSPSNKVTEKGKDVELRCDPISGHTALYWYRQSLGQGLEFLIYFQGNSAPDKSGLPSDRFSAERTGGSVSTLTIQRTQQEDSAVYLCASSINRGLSQPQHFGDGTRLSIL.

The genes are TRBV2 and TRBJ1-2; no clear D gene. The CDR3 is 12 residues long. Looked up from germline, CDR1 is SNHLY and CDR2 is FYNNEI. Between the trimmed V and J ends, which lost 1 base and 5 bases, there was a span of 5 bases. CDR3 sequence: CASSEVSYGYTF. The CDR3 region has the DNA TGTGCCAGCAGTGAAGTTTCGTATGGCTACACCTTC.

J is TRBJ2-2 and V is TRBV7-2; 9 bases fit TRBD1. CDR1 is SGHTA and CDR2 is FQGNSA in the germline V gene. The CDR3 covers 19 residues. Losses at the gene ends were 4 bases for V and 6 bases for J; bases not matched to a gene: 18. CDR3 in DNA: TGTGCCAGCAGCTCCCCCCCGGTTGGGACAGGGACTCACTCCGGGGAGCTGTTTTTT. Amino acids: CASSSPPVGTGTHSGELFF. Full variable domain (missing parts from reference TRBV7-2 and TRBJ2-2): GAGVSQSPSNKVTEKGKDVELRCDPISGHTALYWYRQSLGQGLEFLIYFQGNSAPDKSGLPSDRFSAERTGGSVSTLTIQRTQQEDSAVYLCASSSPPVGTGTHSGELFFGEGSRLTVL.

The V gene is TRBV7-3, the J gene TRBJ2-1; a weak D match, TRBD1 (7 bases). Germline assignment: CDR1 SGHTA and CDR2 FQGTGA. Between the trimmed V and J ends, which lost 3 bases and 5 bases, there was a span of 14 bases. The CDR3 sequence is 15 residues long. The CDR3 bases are TGTGCCAGCAGCTTGGTTTCAGGGGGGAACAATGAGCAGTTCTTC. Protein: CASSLVSGGNNEQFF.

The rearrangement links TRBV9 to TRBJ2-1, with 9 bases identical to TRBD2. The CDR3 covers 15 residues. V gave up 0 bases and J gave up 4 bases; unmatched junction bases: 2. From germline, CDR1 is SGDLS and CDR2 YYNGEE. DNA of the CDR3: TGTGCCAGCAGCGTAGCTAGCGGGGCATACAATGAGCAGTTCTTC. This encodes CASSVASGAYNEQFF. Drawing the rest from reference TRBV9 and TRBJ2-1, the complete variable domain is DSGVTQTPKHLITATGQRVTLRCSPRSGDLSVYWYQQSLDQGLQFLIQYYNGEERAKGNILERFSAQQFPDLHSELNLSSLELGDSALYFCASSVASGAYNEQFFGPGTRLTVL.

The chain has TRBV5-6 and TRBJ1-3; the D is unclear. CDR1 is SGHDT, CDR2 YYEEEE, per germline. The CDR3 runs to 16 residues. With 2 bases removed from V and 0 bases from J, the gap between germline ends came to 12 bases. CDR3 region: CASSFYRPLSGNTIYF. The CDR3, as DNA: TGTGCCAGCAGCTTTTACAGACCCCTCTCTGGAAACACCATATATTTT.

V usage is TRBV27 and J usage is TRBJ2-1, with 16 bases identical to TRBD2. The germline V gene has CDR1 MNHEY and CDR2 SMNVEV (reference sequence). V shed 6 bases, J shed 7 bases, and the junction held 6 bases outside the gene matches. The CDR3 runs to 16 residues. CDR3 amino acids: CASSPGTSGGANEQFF. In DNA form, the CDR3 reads TGTGCCAGCAGCCCCGGGACTAGCGGGGGGGCAAATGAGCAGTTCTTC.